What follows are 16 T cell receptor beta chains derived from one specimen sequenced in a study of T-cell reconstitution after alpha-beta-depleted transplantation in children. Unique molecular identifiers were incorporated during preparation of the TCRbeta library. TCRdb called the PCR reads again in MiXCR, with one record for every CDR3 protein. The table lists 640,000 or so distinct CDR3 sequences, approximately 15% of them singletons. The material sequenced was PBMCs from the stem cell graft donor, taken from the stem cell graft. These receptors all stem from a human donor who donated a stem cell graft to a child with acute myeloid leukemia.

This clonotype was observed many times. The chain carries TRBV4-3 and TRBJ2-1; unclear D gene. Per the germline V gene, CDR1 is LGHNA and CDR2 is YSLEER. Trimming cost V 4 bases and J 6 bases, with 7 bases left between them. The CDR3 runs 12 residues. The DNA of the CDR3 is TGCGCCAGCAGCCTCGACACCAATGAGCAGTTCTTC. Protein: CASSLDTNEQFF.

There are many counts of this clonotype. The rearrangement joins TRBV7-3 to TRBJ2-7; 7 bases are shared with TRBD1. The length of the CDR3 is 13 residues. Germline-derived CDR1 and CDR2 are SGHTA and FQGTGA. The J segment lost 6 bases and the V segment lost 5 bases, leaving 7 bases of the junction unmatched. The CDR3, as DNA: TGTGCCAGCAGCACGACGACAGGGAGCGAGCAGTACTTC. This gives the protein CASSTTTGSEQYF.

This sequence joins TRBV10-3 and TRBJ2-3, with a possible D match to TRBD2 (6 bases). Germline lookup yields CDR1 ENHRY and CDR2 SYGVKD. CDR3 length: 14 amino acids. Trimming pared 7 bases from V and 4 bases from J, leaving 15 bases between. The CDR3 coding sequence is TGTGCCATCATGGCGGGGCCCGGGGCAGATACGCAGTATTTT. Protein: CAIMAGPGADTQYF.

The chain uses TRBV27 and TRBJ1-5; TRBD1 matches at 9 bases. The CDR3 has 15 residues. The V segment lost 4 bases and the J segment 7 bases; nucleotides outside the gene matches: 8. CDR1 and CDR2 from the germline V gene are MNHEY and SMNVEV (reference sequence). This chain's CDR3 is CASSSMGQGVQPQHF. The CDR3 bases are TGTGCCAGCAGTTCAATGGGACAGGGCGTGCAGCCCCAGCATTTT.

This clonotype has just a few counts. This chain joins TRBV12-3 or TRBV12-4 and TRBJ1-1; 8 bases line up with TRBD1. The junction had 10 bases not matched to a gene; V was cut back by 6 bases and J by 10 bases. The CDR3 is made up of 13 amino acids. DNA for the CDR3: TGTGCCAGCAGACGTACGGCAGGGGGCTTAGCTTTCTTT. Protein: CASRRTAGGLAFF.

The table lists this clonotype with a few counts. This chain's CDR3 is CASRLYRAPEDTQYF. The CDR3 DNA reads as TGCGCCAGCAGACTCTACAGGGCCCCTGAGGATACGCAGTATTTT. The chain couples TRBV5-1 to TRBJ2-3; possibly TRBD1 for D (6 bases). The V gene's germline CDR1 is SGHRS and CDR2 YFSETQ. V lost 5 bases to trimming and J lost 6 bases, with 19 bases between them. This CDR3 region has 15 residues.

The rearrangement uses TRBV29-1 and TRBJ2-1; 14 positions agree with TRBD2. Germline assignment: CDR1 SQVTM and CDR2 ANQGSEA. The CDR3 contains 13 residues. The V gene end was trimmed by 5 bases and the J gene end by 14 bases; junction bases not matched to a gene: 8. CDR3 in amino acids: CSVLGLAGVEEFF. The DNA of the CDR3 is TGCAGCGTTCTGGGACTAGCGGGGGTGGAGGAGTTCTTC.

The chain carries TRBV28 and TRBJ2-3; TRBD1 agrees at 9 bases. Germline CDR1 and CDR2: MDHEN and SYDVKM. This CDR3 comprises 15 residues. V gave up 5 bases and J gave up 1 base; unmatched junction bases: 4. CDR3 loop: CASSRGDRGTDTQYF. The CDR3 bases are TGTGCCAGCAGTAGGGGGGACAGGGGCACAGATACGCAGTATTTT.

V and J are TRBV30 and TRBJ2-1, with a tentative D call TRBD2 (6 bases). This CDR3 is 15 amino acids long. Trimming took 1 base from V and 7 from J, leaving 17 bases between them. The germline gives CDR1 GTSNPN, CDR2 SVGIG (reference sequence). CDR3 in DNA: TGTGCCTGGAGTGCCCGGGGGAGTTTAGGGAATGAGCAGTTCTTC. This translates into CAWSARGSLGNEQFF.

The chain uses TRBV7-9 and TRBJ1-5, with TRBD1 as a possible D gene (5 bases). The V gene's germline CDR1 is SEHNR and CDR2 FQNEAQ (reference sequence). CDR3 size: 15 residues. Trimming removed 5 bases at V and 7 bases at J, with 18 bases between. CDR3 DNA sequence: TGTGCCAGCAGCGACCTTCAGGGAGGTAACCAGCCCCAGCATTTT. Amino acids: CASSDLQGGNQPQHF.

There are many counts of this clonotype. The V gene is TRBV20-1, the J gene TRBJ1-1; the D is unclear. This CDR3 spans 14 amino acids. Germline V gene lookup returns CDR1 DFQATT and CDR2 SNEGSKA (reference sequence). Between the trimmed V and J ends, which lost 0 bases and 0 bases, there was a span of 8 bases. The CDR3 DNA reads as TGCAGTGCTAGAGATCAGAGGCTGAACACTGAAGCTTTCTTT. It translates to CSARDQRLNTEAFF.

This clonotype was counted at least ten times. The chain has TRBV29-1 and TRBJ2-5; D remains unclear. Deletions cut 6 bases from V and 1 base from J, with 15 bases between. CDR1 and CDR2 from the germline V gene are SQVTM and ANQGSEA. The CDR3 spans 14 residues. CDR3 amino acids: CSVDLEPSQETQYF. The CDR3 region has the DNA TGCAGCGTAGACCTCGAGCCGTCCCAAGAGACCCAGTACTTC. The full variable domain, in which reference TRBV29-1 and TRBJ2-5 provide the parts outside the CDR3, is SAVISQKPSRDICQRGTSLTIQCQVDSQVTMMFWYRQQPGQSLTLIATANQGSEATYESGFVIDKFPISRPNLTFSTLTVSNMSPEDSSIYLCSVDLEPSQETQYFGPGTRLLVL.

This clonotype was detected ten times or more. V and J are TRBV20-1 and TRBJ1-1; D unresolved. CDR1 and CDR2 (germline): DFQATT, SNEGSKA (reference sequence). Trimming cost V 5 bases and J 1 base, with 8 bases left between them. The CDR3 spans 12 residues. The CDR3 sequence is CSAGRQNTEAFF. Written as DNA, the CDR3 is TGCAGTGCTGGGAGACAGAACACTGAAGCTTTCTTT.

The chain carries TRBV20-1 and TRBJ2-5; the D gene is possibly TRBD1 (7 bases). There are 15 residues in the CDR3. CDR1 is DFQATT and CDR2 is SNEGSKA in the germline V gene (reference sequence). Trimming shortened V by 0 bases and J by 5 bases, and 16 bases separated the two germline ends. CDR3 bases: TGCAGTGCTAGAGATCAGAAGGGGGCGGGGGAGACCCAGTACTTC. Protein product: CSARDQKGAGETQYF.

The V call is TRBV9, the J call TRBJ2-1, with 7 bases matching TRBD1. The V gene's germline CDR1 is SGDLS and CDR2 YYNGEE. This CDR3 region has 14 residues. The V segment lost 0 bases and the J segment 5 bases; nucleotides outside the gene matches: 2. The DNA for the CDR3 is TGTGCCAGCAGCGTAGGGGACAGAAACAATGAGCAGTTCTTC. Its translation: CASSVGDRNNEQFF.

Notes on this clonotype: This sequence may be a read error, since a much larger clone differs from it by one base. The rearrangement joins TRBV7-8 to TRBJ2-3; no clear D gene. The CDR3 consists of 14 residues. Germline CDR1 reads SGHVS; CDR2 reads FQNEAQ. Trimming took off 1 base at V and 2 bases at J, with 7 bases between the two ends. In DNA, the CDR3 is TGTGCCAGCAGCTTAGATGGGGACACAGATACGCAGTATTTT. Its protein product is CASSLDGDTDTQYF. Combining the CDR3 with reference TRBV7-8 and TRBJ2-3 gives the whole variable domain GAGVSQSPRYKVAKRGQDVALRCDPISGHVSLFWYQQALGQGPEFLTYFQNEAQLDKSGLPSDRFFAERPEGSVSTLKIQRTQQEDSAVYLCASSLDGDTDTQYFGPGTRLTVL.